Presented here are 17 T cell receptor beta chains from one specimen sequenced in a study of regulatory T cells in long-lasting Graves disease. Time point: persistent/refractory GD, antithyroid drugs over 5 years with positive TRAb. After RNA was extracted from PBMCs, the TCR library was made from it. Arm-PCR with iRepertoire HTBI primers amplified the CDR3 regions for these TCR beta libraries. TCRdb analysed the multiplex PCR reads with MiXCR anew, one entry per CDR3 protein. Among fewer than 600,000 distinct CDR3 sequences, about 20% were seen once, and the ten largest hold around 12%. This material consisted of peripheral blood mononuclear cells (PBMCs), taken when the disease was refractory, from a patient treated with antithyroid drugs. The receptors here all came from a female donor with Graves disease.

V is TRBV18 and J is TRBJ2-7; no definite D call. Between the trimmed V and J ends, which lost 5 bases and 4 bases, there was a span of 6 bases. The CDR3 totals 11 residues. Germline CDR1 KGHSH, CDR2 LQKENI. CDR3 loop: CASSDMYEQYF. In nucleotides, the CDR3 is TGTGCCAGCTCAGATATGTACGAGCAGTACTTC. Full variable domain (outside the CDR3, taken from reference TRBV18 and TRBJ2-7): NAGVMQNPRHLVRRRGQEARLRCSPMKGHSHVYWYRQLPEEGLKFMVYLQKENIIDESGMPKERFSAEFPKEGPSILRIQQVVRGDSAAYFCASSDMYEQYFGPGTRLTVT.

Ten or more counts support this clonotype. The chain has TRBV28 and TRBJ1-1; D not resolved. The CDR3 contains 14 residues. V dropped 0 bases and J dropped 10 bases, with 15 bases sitting between them. Per germline, CDR1 MDHEN and CDR2 SYDVKM. This chain's CDR3 is CASSLWPGQQLAFF. The CDR3 DNA is TGTGCCAGCAGTTTATGGCCAGGCCAACAGCTAGCTTTCTTT. Based on the CDR3 plus reference TRBV28 and TRBJ1-1, the full variable domain is DVKVTQSSRYLVKRTGEKVFLECVQDMDHENMFWYRQDPGLGLRLIYFSYDVKMKEKGDIPEGYSVSREKKERFSLILESASTNQTSMYLCASSLWPGQQLAFFGQGTRLTVV.

V is TRBV28 and J is TRBJ1-5, with D perhaps TRBD1 (5 bases). The germline CDR1 and CDR2 sequences are MDHEN and SYDVKM. V lost 6 bases and J 5 bases, leaving 11 bases between the germline ends. The CDR3 is made up of 13 amino acids. This CDR3 reads CASSLGVYQPQHF. The CDR3 DNA follows: TGTGCCAGCAGCCTAGGGGTATATCAGCCCCAGCATTTT.

J is TRBJ2-5 and V is TRBV5-6; D unresolved. CDR3 length: 16 amino acids. Trimming took off 4 bases at V and 2 bases at J, with 18 bases between the two ends. From germline, CDR1 is SGHDT and CDR2 YYEEEE. The CDR3 DNA follows: TGTGCCAGCAGCGCGCTCACCGCAAGGTATCAAGAGACCCAGTACTTC. This sequence encodes CASSALTARYQETQYF.

This clonotype has more than one count but fewer than ten. This chain connects TRBV20-1 to TRBJ2-7; TRBD1 matches at 8 bases. The J segment lost 3 bases and the V segment lost 7 bases, leaving 11 bases of the junction unmatched. CDR1 is DFQATT and CDR2 is SNEGSKA in the germline V gene (reference sequence). The CDR3 loop spans 14 amino acids. The chain's CDR3 is CSVPPTGEHYEQYF. The DNA for the CDR3 is TGCAGTGTTCCCCCGACAGGGGAGCACTACGAGCAGTACTTC.

This clonotype was detected many times. The rearrangement joins TRBV7-2 to TRBJ1-1; possible D gene TRBD1, 5 bases. Germline V lookup: CDR1 SGHTA, CDR2 FQGNSA. The germline V and J ends were trimmed by 4 bases and 0 bases, with 9 bases remaining between them. The CDR3 length is 14 residues. The CDR3 reads CASSSGTVNTEAFF. The CDR3 coding sequence is TGTGCCAGCAGCTCGGGGACGGTGAACACTGAAGCTTTCTTT.

To note about this clonotype: One base away lies a much larger clone, so this may be a sequencing read error. The genes are TRBV10-3 and TRBJ1-1, with 7 bases aligning to TRBD1. There are 15 residues in the CDR3. Germline values: CDR1 ENHRY, CDR2 SYGVKD. CDR3 in amino acids: CTITKDRPNHTEAFF. CDR3 nucleotide sequence: TGTACCATCACCAAGGACAGGCCCAACCACACTGAAGCTTTCTTT.

The sample holds a few counts of this clonotype. The chain combines TRBV6-1 with TRBJ2-7; 15 bases fit TRBD2. This CDR3 comprises 19 residues. Germline V gene sequence: CDR1 MNHNS, CDR2 SASEGT. V lost 7 bases and J lost 2; bases outside the gene matches: 15. CDR3 in amino acids: CASTLSGLAGGYATYEQYF. CDR3 nucleotides: TGTGCCAGCACCCTTTCGGGACTAGCGGGAGGTTACGCAACCTACGAGCAGTACTTC.

CDR3 nucleotides: TGTGCCACCAGTGATTTTTCAGGGGCGGATGGCTACACCTTC. It translates to CATSDFSGADGYTF. This sequence joins TRBV24-1 and TRBJ1-2, with D tentatively TRBD1 (6 bases). Trimming left V 1 base short and J 6 bases short, with 11 bases between. Germline V lookup: CDR1 KGHDR, CDR2 SFDVKD. The CDR3 loop spans 14 amino acids.

This clonotype was seen at least ten times. The chain couples TRBV3-1 to TRBJ2-5; TRBD1 matches 10 bases. This CDR3 is built from 14 residues. With V trimmed by 3 bases and J by 6 bases, 4 bases remained unmatched. Germline V CDR1 and CDR2: LGHDT, YNNKEL (reference sequence). The DNA of the CDR3 is TGTGCCAGCAGCCAGGGACAGGGGAGAAAGACCCAGTACTTC. Translated, it gives CASSQGQGRKTQYF.

With respect to this clonotype: A much larger clone is a single base away; this may be a read error. The chain links TRBV28 to TRBJ1-2; unclear D gene. Germline V lookup: CDR1 MDHEN, CDR2 SYDVKM. The CDR3 totals 15 residues. Here the CDR3 reads CASSLDFGFKNGHTF. For the CDR3, the DNA is TGTGCCAGCAGCTTAGATTTTGGTTTCAAGAATGGCCACACCTTC.

This clonotype occurred many times. The chain employs TRBV20-1 and TRBJ2-5; 8 nucleotides line up with TRBD2. J lost 4 bases, V lost 3 bases, and 7 bases had no gene match. Germline V gene lookup returns CDR1 DFQATT and CDR2 SNEGSKA (reference sequence). This CDR3 has 14 amino acids. In DNA, the CDR3 is TGCAGTGCTAGGAAGCGGGAGATCGGAGAGACCCAGTACTTC. Protein product: CSARKREIGETQYF.

The J gene is TRBJ1-2, the V gene TRBV2, with D perhaps matching TRBD1 (5 bases). V lost 3 bases and J lost 7, with 18 bases in between. This CDR3 comprises 15 residues. In germline, CDR1 is SNHLY, CDR2 FYNNEI. CDR3 nucleotides: TGTGCCAGCAGTGAGGAGGGGAGCCCCCCTGCTGGCTACACCTTC. Protein sequence: CASSEEGSPPAGYTF.

This clonotype was seen ten or more times. J is TRBJ1-1 and V is TRBV7-2; D uncertain. The V end was cut by 2 bases, the J end by 0 bases, with 10 bases between. The CDR3 length is 15 residues. Germline loops: CDR1 SGHTA, CDR2 FQGNSA. In nucleotides, the CDR3 is TGTGCCAGCAGCTTAAGCCCGGGAATGAACACTGAAGCTTTCTTT. Encoded protein: CASSLSPGMNTEAFF.

The chain couples TRBV20-1 to TRBJ2-7; D perhaps matches TRBD2 (6 bases). The CDR3 sequence is 19 residues long. Germline V lookup: CDR1 DFQATT, CDR2 SNEGSKA (reference sequence). Trimming left V 3 bases short and J 4 bases short, with 31 bases between. CDR3 coding DNA: TGCAGTGCTAGGGCTACCCGGGACGGGTGGGTAGCGGCGAGATACGAGCAGTACTTC. This gives the protein CSARATRDGWVAARYEQYF.

V gene TRBV6-5 combines with J gene TRBJ1-1; a weak D match, TRBD1 (5 bases). The CDR3 contains 14 residues. V lost 4 bases to trimming and J lost 10 bases, with 19 bases between them. Germline CDR1 MNHEY, CDR2 SVGAGI. Here the CDR3 DNA reads TGTGCCAGCAGTTCCCGCCATGGGGGATCTGGAGCTTTCTTT. This sequence encodes CASSSRHGGSGAFF.

This clonotype was counted a few times. The chain links TRBV29-1 to TRBJ2-4; weak D call: TRBD1 (5 bases). V was shortened by 6 bases and J by 2 bases, with 11 bases between the two germline ends. Germline lookup yields CDR1 SQVTM and CDR2 ANQGSEA. The CDR3 spans 13 residues. DNA of the CDR3: TGCAGCGTGGATAGACAGCCCAAAAACATTCAGTACTTC. The encoded protein is CSVDRQPKNIQYF.